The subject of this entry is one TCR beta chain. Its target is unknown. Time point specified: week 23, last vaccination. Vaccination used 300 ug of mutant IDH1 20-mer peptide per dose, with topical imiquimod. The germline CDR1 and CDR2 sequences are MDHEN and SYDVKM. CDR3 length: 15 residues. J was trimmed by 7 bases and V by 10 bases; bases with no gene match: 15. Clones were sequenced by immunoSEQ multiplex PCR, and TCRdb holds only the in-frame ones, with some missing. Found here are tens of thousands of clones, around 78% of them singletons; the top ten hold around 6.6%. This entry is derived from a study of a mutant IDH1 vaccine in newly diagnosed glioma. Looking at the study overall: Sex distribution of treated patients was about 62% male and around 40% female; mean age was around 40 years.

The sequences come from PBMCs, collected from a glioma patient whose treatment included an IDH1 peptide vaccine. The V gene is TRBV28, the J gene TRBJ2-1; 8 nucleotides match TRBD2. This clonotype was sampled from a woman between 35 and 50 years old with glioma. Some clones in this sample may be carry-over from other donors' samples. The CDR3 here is CATLVGGGPRNEQFF. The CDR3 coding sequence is TGTGCCACCCTGGTCGGGGGGGGGCCTCGGAATGAGCAGTTCTTC.